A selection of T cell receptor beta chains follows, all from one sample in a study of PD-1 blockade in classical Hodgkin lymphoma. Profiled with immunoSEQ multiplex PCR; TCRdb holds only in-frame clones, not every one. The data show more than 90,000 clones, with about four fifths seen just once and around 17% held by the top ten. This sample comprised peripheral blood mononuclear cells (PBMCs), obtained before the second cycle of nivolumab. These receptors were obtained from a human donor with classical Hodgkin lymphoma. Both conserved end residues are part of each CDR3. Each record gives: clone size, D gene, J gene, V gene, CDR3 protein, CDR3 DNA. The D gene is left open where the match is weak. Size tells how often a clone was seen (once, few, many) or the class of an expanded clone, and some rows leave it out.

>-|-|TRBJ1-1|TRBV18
CASSPVISPGGTEAFF
TGTGCCAGCTCACCTGTTATCTCACCCGGGGGCACTGAAGCTTTCTTT
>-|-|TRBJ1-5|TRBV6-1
CASSKGHSNQPQHF
TGTGCCAGCAGCAAGGGACACAGCAATCAGCCCCAGCATTTT
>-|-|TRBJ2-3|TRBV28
CASTPWGTGETDTQYF
TGTGCCAGCACCCCCTGGGGTACGGGAGAAACAGATACGCAGTATTTT
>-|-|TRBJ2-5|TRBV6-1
CASSDWGETQYF
TGTGCCAGCAGTGATTGGGGGGAGACCCAGTACTTC
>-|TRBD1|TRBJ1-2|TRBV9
CASREGDSSYGAYTF
TGTGCCAGCAGAGAAGGGGACAGTTCTTATGGCGCCTACACCTTC
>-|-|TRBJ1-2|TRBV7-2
CASSPTLGPTYGYTF
TGTGCCAGCAGCCCAACTTTGGGACCGACGTATGGCTACACCTTC
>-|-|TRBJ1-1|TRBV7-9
CASSLGLENTEAFF
TGTGCCAGCAGCTTAGGCCTAGAGAACACTGAAGCTTTCTTT
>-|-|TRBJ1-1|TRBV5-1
CASTVGGNMNTEAFF
TGCGCCAGCACCGTGGGGGGTAACATGAACACTGAAGCTTTCTTT
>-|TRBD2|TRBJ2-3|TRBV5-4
CASSLNSGTGGDTQYF
TGTGCCAGCAGCTTGAACTCCGGGACGGGGGGAGATACGCAGTATTTT
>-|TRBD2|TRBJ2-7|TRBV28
CASSLAGGPVHEQYF
TGTGCCAGTTCCCTAGCGGGAGGGCCGGTCCACGAGCAGTACTTC
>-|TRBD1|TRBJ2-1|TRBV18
CASSHRQGSTYNEQFF
TGTGCCAGCTCCCATAGACAGGGGAGTACCTACAATGAGCAGTTCTTC
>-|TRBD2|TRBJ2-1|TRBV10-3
CAIKSTSQHYNEQFF
TGTGCCATCAAATCGACTAGCCAACACTACAATGAGCAGTTCTTC
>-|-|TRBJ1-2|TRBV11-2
CASSLDHGSSYGYTF
TGTGCCAGCAGTCTCGACCACGGGAGTAGCTATGGCTACACCTTC
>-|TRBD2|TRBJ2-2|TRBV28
CASTGGRPRNTGELFF
TGTGCCAGCACGGGGGGGCGGCCTCGCAACACCGGGGAGCTGTTTTTT
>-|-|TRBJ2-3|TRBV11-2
CASSPRGVDTQYF
TGTGCCAGCAGCCCAAGGGGCGTAGATACGCAGTATTTT
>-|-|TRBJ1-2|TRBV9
CASSVGGSHGYTF
TGTGCCAGCAGCGTAGGGGGGTCCCATGGCTACACCTTC
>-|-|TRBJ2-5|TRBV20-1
CSPGQETQYF
TGCAGTCCCGGCCAAGAGACCCAGTACTTC
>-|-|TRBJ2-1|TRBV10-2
CATREGRDEQFF
TGCGCCACCCGAGAGGGGCGCGATGAGCAGTTCTTC
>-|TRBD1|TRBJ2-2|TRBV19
CATTLQDRGVTGELFF
TGTGCCACCACCTTACAGGACAGGGGGGTGACCGGGGAGCTGTTTTTT
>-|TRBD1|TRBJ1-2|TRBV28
CASSLWGQGKSYTF
TGTGCCAGCAGTTTATGGGGACAGGGGAAATCCTACACCTTC
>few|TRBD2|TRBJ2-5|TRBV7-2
CASSFGPEGGRYQETQYF
TGTGCCAGCAGCTTTGGGCCGGAGGGCGGGAGGTACCAAGAGACCCAGTACTTC
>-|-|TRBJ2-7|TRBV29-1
CSVEDGAHEQYF
TGCAGCGTTGAAGATGGAGCGCACGAGCAGTACTTC
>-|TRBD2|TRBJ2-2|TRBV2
CASTLAGVGTGELFF
TGTGCCAGCACACTAGCGGGAGTTGGAACCGGGGAGCTGTTTTTT
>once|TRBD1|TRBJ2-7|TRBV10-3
CAIEGTGVDEQYF
TGTGCCATCGAGGGGACAGGGGTCGACGAGCAGTACTTC
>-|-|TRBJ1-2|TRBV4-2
CASSPTGQPYGYTF
TGTGCCAGCAGCCCAACCGGACAGCCCTATGGCTACACCTTC
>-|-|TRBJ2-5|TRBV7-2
CASSARTLEETQYF
TGTGCCAGCAGCGCGAGGACATTAGAAGAGACCCAGTACTTC
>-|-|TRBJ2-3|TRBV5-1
CASRISGASTDTQYF
TGCGCCAGCAGGATATCGGGGGCTAGCACAGATACGCAGTATTTT
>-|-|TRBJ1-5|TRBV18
CASSPQAKTSGNQPQHF
TGTGCCAGCTCACCACAGGCCAAAACGTCGGGCAATCAGCCCCAGCATTTT
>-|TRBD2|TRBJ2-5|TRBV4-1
CASSQDAVVGGRASETQYF
TGCGCCAGCAGCCAAGACGCTGTGGTGGGCGGGAGGGCTTCTGAGACCCAGTACTTC
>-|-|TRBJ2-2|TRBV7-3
CASSLGRDGTGELFF
TGTGCCAGCAGCCTTGGGCGAGACGGCACCGGGGAGCTGTTTTTT
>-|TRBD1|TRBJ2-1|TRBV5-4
CASSMTGDSYNEQFF
TGTGCCAGCAGCATGACAGGGGACTCCTACAATGAGCAGTTCTTC
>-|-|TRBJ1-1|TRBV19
CASSIAAAGGTEAFF
TGTGCCAGTAGTATAGCCGCCGCGGGAGGCACTGAAGCTTTCTTT
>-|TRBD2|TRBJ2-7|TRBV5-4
CAGSLALAGVYEQYF
TGTGCCGGCAGCTTGGCGCTAGCGGGGGTCTACGAGCAGTACTTC
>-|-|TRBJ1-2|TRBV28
CASSVGGSGYTF
TGTGCCAGCAGTGTAGGGGGGAGCGGCTACACCTTC
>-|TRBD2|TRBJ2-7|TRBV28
CASSSPGLGHEQYF
TGTGCCAGCAGTTCCCCGGGACTAGGCCACGAGCAGTACTTC
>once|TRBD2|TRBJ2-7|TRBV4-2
CASSQDPTSGPYEQYF
TGTGCCAGCAGCCAAGATCCGACTAGCGGCCCCTACGAGCAGTACTTC
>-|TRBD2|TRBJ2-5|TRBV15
CATSKDRLAGVETQYF
TGTGCCACCAGCAAAGACCGACTAGCGGGAGTTGAGACCCAGTACTTC
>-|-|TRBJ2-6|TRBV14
CASSHLSGANVLTF
TGTGCCAGCAGCCACTTATCTGGGGCCAACGTCCTGACTTTC
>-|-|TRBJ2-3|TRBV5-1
CASSPGDGGLTDTQYF
TGCGCCAGCAGCCCCGGGGACGGGGGACTCACAGATACGCAGTATTTT
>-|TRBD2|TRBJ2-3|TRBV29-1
CSVTLAGASDTQYF
TGCAGCGTCACACTAGCGGGAGCGTCAGATACGCAGTATTTT
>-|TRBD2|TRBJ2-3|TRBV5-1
CASSWGTRTDTQYF
TGCGCCAGCAGCTGGGGGACTAGGACAGATACGCAGTATTTT
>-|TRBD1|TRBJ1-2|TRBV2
CASSTGGQEYGYTF
TGTGCCAGCAGTACGGGCGGACAGGAGTATGGCTACACCTTC